Shown below are 9 T cell receptor beta chains from a single sample sequenced in a study of blood T cells in healthy people across ages. The second PCR ran roughly 6 to 11 cycles with a sample-barcoded 5' primer and J-beta primers. TCRdb re-called the 5' RACE reads with MiXCR, one entry per CDR3 protein. Here the sample spans roughly 900,000 distinct CDR3 sequences, around 26% being singletons. Sample: blood. These receptors came from a woman older than 75 in good health.

This clonotype was seen a few times. The V and J genes are TRBV20-1 and TRBJ2-4, with D perhaps matching TRBD2 (6 bases). There are 14 residues in the CDR3. V dropped 5 bases and J dropped 1 base, with 12 bases sitting between them. The V gene's germline CDR1 is DFQATT and CDR2 SNEGSKA (reference sequence). CDR3 coding DNA: TGCAGTGCTCCGGAGGGATTTGCCAAAAACATTCAGTACTTC. This encodes CSAPEGFAKNIQYF.

This clonotype showed up many times. The chain recombines TRBV6-5 with TRBJ2-7; TRBD1 aligns across 7 bases. The CDR3 runs to 13 residues. V dropped 5 bases and J dropped 4; count of bases not matched to a gene: 5. CDR1 and CDR2 from the germline V gene are MNHEY and SVGAGI. CDR3 sequence: CASSVGTEYEQYF. DNA of the CDR3: TGTGCCAGCAGTGTAGGGACAGAGTACGAGCAGTACTTC.

This clonotype has only a few counts. A much larger clone sits a single nucleotide away, making a read error possible. V gene TRBV11-2 combines with J gene TRBJ2-1, with 7 bases aligning to TRBD1. The CDR3 runs 17 residues. Trimming took 0 bases from V and 12 from J; bases not matched to a gene: 17. CDR1 and CDR2 from the germline V gene are SGHAT and FQNNGV. The CDR3 sequence is CASSLDTGEMVVVVQFF. The CDR3 DNA reads TGTGCCAGCAGCTTAGACACAGGGGAAATGGTTGTTGTAGTGCAGTTCTTC.

The CDR3 protein is CASSLNTGRNTEAFF. As DNA, the CDR3 is TGCGCCAGCAGCTTGAACACAGGTCGAAATACTGAAGCTTTCTTT. This chain joins TRBV5-1 and TRBJ1-1; the D gene is possibly TRBD1 (5 bases). V was pared by 1 base and J by 5 bases, with 15 bases between. Germline V gene data show CDR1 as SGHRS and CDR2 as YFSETQ. The CDR3 length is 15 residues.

At least ten counts were recorded for this clonotype. The V call is TRBV5-1, the J call TRBJ2-1; 11 bases agree with TRBD2. CDR1 SGHRS and CDR2 YFSETQ come from the germline V gene. The V and J ends lost 4 bases and 10 bases, in that order; junction bases with no gene match: 7. CDR3 length: 14 residues. The CDR3 DNA is TGCGCCAGCAGCATGATAGCGGGGGGGCGCGAGCAGTTCTTC. Protein sequence: CASSMIAGGREQFF.

V usage is TRBV5-1 and J usage is TRBJ2-1; D may be TRBD1 (6 bases). CDR3 length: 13 amino acids. The germline V and J ends were trimmed by 4 bases and 7 bases, with 12 bases remaining between them. Germline V gene sequence: CDR1 SGHRS, CDR2 YFSETQ. The CDR3 nucleotides are TGCGCCAGCAGCACCGACAGGAGGAATGAGCAGTTCTTC. It codes for CASSTDRRNEQFF.

About this clonotype: Sequence at one end of the junction differs from germline and may be a read error. J is TRBJ1-6 and V is TRBV4-2; D gene ambiguous. Germline loops: CDR1 LGHNA, CDR2 YNFKEQ. This CDR3 comprises 14 residues. In nucleotides, the CDR3 is TGTGCCAGCAACCAAGAATGGGCCATAGCACCCCGCCACTTT. It specifies CASNQEWAIAPRHF.

This clonotype appeared many times. V and J are TRBV29-1 and TRBJ1-4; D is unclear. Germline CDR1 and CDR2: SQVTM and ANQGSEA. CDR3 length equals 16 residues. V dropped 6 bases and J dropped 5 bases, with 22 bases sitting between them. The chain's CDR3 is CSVGPGVTSGNEKLFF. In DNA, the CDR3 is TGCAGCGTGGGTCCAGGTGTCACCTCAGGAAATGAAAAACTGTTTTTT.

As regards this clonotype: This may come from a read error, since a much larger clone is one base off. J is TRBJ2-1 and V is TRBV6-2 or TRBV6-3, with 8 positions matching TRBD1. CDR1 and CDR2 (germline): MNHEY, SVGEGT. The length of the CDR3 is 17 residues. In DNA, the CDR3 is TGTGCCGGCAGTGGTCCCGGGACAGGATCATACTACAATGAGCAGTTCTTC. Its protein product is CAGSGPGTGSYYNEQFF.